This T cell receptor beta chain appears in the sequencing data of a study of T cells expressing NK-cell markers. Study-level information: Sorted CD3+CD56+NKG2C+, CD3+CD56+NKG2C- and CD3+CD56-NKG2C+ T cells supplied TCR beta repertoires. Study-level points and caveats: It remained uncertain whether the expanded NKG2C+ T cell clones were specific for HCMV antigens. The study found these clonotypes also leading the CD3+CD56-NKG2C+ fraction in a few donors. Of the CD8+ T cells in roughly 6 donors, roughly 1.0-7.5% belonged to dominant NKG2C+ clonotypes.

The CDR3 runs to 16 residues. In germline, CDR1 is SGHVS, CDR2 FQNEAQ. Reprocessing the 5' RACE reads, TCRdb reports a single entry for every CDR3 protein and omits DNA. This sample's table reports 500,000 or so distinct CDR3 sequences. Comments on this clonotype: Its matching antigen is unknown.

The sequence was obtained from a man between 18 and 35 years old in good health. This chain links TRBV7-8 with TRBJ2-1; TCRdb picks TRBD2, but there is no DNA to check that call. Sequenced material: blood T cells: a sorted CD56 or NKG2C T cell subset, CD4+ or CD8+ T cells, or bulk PBMC T cells (not recorded which). CDR3: CASSLGGLAAYGEQFF.